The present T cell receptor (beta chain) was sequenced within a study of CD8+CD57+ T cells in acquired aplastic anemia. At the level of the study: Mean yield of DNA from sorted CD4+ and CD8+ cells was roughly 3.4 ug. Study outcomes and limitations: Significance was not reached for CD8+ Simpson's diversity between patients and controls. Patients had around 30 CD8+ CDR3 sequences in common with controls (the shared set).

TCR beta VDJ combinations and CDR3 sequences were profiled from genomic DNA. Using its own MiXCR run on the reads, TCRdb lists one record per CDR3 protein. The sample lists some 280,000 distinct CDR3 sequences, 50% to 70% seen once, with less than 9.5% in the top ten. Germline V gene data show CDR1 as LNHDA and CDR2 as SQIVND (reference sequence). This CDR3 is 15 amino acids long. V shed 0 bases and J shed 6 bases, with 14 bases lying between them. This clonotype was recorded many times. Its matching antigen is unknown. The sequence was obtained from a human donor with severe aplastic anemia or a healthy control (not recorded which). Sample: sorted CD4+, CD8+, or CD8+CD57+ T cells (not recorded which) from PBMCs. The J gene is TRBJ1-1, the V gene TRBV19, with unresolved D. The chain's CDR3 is CASSIERAARAEAFF. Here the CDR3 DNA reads TGTGCCAGTAGTATAGAACGGGCCGCAAGGGCTGAAGCTTTCTTT. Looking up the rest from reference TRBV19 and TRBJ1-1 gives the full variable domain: DGGITQSPKYLFRKEGQNVTLSCEQNLNHDAMYWYRQDPGQGLRLIYYSQIVNDFQKGDIAEGYSVSREKKESFPLTVTSAQKNPTAFYLCASSIERAARAEAFFGQGTRLTVV.